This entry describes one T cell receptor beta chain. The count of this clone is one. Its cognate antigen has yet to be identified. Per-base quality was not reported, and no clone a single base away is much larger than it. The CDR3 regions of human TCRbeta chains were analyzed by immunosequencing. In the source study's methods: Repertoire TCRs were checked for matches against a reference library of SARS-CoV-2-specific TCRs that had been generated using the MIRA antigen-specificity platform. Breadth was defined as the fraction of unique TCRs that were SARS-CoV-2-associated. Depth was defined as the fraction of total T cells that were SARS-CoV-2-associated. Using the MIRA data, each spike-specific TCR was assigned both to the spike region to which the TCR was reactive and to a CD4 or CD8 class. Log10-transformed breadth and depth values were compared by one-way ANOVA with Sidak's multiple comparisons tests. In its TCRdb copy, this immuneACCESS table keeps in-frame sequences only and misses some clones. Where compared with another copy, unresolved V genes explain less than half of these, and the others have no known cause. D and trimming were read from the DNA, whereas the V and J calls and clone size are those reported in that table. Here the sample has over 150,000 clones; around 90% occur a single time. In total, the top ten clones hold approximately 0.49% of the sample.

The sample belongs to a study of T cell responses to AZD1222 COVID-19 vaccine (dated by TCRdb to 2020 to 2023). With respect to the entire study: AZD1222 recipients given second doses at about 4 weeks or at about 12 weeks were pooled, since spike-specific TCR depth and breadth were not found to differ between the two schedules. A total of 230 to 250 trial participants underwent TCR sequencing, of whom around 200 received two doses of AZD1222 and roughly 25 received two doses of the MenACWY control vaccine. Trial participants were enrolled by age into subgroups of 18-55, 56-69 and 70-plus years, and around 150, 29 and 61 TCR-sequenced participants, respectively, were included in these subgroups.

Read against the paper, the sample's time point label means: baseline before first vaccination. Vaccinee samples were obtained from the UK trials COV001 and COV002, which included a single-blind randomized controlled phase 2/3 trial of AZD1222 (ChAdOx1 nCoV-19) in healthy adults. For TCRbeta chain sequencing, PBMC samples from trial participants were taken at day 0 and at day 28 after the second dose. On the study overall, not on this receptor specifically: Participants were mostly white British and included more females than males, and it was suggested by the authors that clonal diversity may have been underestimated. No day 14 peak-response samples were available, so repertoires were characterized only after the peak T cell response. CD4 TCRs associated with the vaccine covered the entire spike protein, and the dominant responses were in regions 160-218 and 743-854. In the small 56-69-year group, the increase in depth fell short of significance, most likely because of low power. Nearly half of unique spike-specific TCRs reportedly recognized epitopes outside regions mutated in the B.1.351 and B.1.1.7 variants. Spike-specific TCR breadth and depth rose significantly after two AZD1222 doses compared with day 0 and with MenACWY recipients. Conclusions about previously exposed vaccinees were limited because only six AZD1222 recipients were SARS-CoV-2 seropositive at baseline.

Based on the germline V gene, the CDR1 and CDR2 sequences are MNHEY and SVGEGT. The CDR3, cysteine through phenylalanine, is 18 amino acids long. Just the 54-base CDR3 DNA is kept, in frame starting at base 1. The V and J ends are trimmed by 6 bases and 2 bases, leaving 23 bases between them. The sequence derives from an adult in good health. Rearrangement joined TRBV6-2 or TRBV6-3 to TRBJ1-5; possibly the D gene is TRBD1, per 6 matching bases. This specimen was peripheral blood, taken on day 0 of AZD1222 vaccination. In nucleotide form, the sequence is TGTGCCAGCAGCCCGATCTCCGGGGGCTGGGGTGGCAATCAGCCCCAGCATTTT. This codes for CASSPISGGWGGNQPQHF.